The entry that follows covers one TCR beta chain sequence. The data stem from a study of beta chain features in type 1 diabetes. Sequenced material consisted of expressed TCRB transcripts (all of the isolated RNA was reverse transcribed). The data were produced by immunoSEQ multiplex PCR, yet TCRdb's version contains in-frame clones alone and is incomplete. Here the sample spans a few hundred thousand clones, over 13% being singletons. Blood was collected once per donor into heparin, averaging about 0.12 L. Central memory, naive, regulatory and stem cell-like memory CD4+ cells were sorted by CD45RO/CCR7/CD25/CD127/CD95/CD27. Purities over 98% were achieved in all sorted populations. The origin of this receptor is a woman in her late teens or twenties in good health. Specimen: naive CD4+ T cells from blood.

The CDR3 loop reads CATCLDWNTEAFF. The CDR3 DNA reads TGTGCCACCTGTTTGGACTGGAACACTGAAGCTTTCTTT. The chain is built from TRBV2 and TRBJ1-1; D call uncertain. CDR1 is SNHLY, CDR2 FYNNEI, per germline. The ends were cut back, 10 bases at V and 1 base at J, with 13 bases in the middle. The length of the CDR3 is 13 residues.